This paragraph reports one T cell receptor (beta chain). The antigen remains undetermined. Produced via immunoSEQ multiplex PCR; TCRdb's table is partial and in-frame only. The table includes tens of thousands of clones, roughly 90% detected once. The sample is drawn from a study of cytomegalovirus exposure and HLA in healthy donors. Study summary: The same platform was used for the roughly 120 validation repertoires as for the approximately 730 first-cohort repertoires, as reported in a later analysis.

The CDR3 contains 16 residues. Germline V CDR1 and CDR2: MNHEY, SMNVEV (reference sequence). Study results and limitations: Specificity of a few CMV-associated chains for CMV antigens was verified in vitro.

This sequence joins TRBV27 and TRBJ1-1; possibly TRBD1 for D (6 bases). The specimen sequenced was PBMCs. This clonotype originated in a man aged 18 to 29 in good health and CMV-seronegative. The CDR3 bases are TGTGCAGCTGCGGGAGTGGGGGCGGCCTTCGACACTGAAGCTTTCTTT. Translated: CAAAGVGAAFDTEAFF.